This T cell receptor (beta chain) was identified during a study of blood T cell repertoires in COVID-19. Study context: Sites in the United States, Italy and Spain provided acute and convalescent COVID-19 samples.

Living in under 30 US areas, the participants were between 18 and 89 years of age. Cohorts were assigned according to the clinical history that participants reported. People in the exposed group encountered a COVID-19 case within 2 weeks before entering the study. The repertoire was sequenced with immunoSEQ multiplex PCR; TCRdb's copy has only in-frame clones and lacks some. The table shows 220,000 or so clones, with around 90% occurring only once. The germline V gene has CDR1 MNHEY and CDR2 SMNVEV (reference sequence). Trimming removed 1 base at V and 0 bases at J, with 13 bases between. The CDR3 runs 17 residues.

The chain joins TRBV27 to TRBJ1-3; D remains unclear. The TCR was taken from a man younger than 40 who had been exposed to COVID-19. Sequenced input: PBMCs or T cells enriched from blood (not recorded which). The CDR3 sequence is CASSLFQVLDSGNTIYF. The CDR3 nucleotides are TGTGCCAGCAGTTTATTTCAGGTCCTGGACTCTGGAAACACCATATATTTT.